This T cell receptor (beta chain) was sequenced in a study of T cell responses to AZD1222 COVID-19 vaccine. Study-wide background: Pooled in the analysis were second doses at about 4 or about 12 weeks.

The CDR3 is 13 amino acids. The V gene's germline CDR1 is MNHEY and CDR2 SVGAGI. V dropped 6 bases and J dropped 5; count of bases not matched to a gene: 4. The method was immunoSEQ multiplex PCR; TCRdb's version includes in-frame clones alone and lacks a portion of them. The sample shows 150,000 to 200,000 clones, about 93% of them seen only once. Points on this clone: Its specificity is unknown.

Broader study findings: Repertoires in all cases were sampled only once the peak T cell response had passed. Spike-specific TCR depth and breadth grew after two AZD1222 doses. Donor demographics were predominantly white British with a female majority; clonal diversity may be underestimated.

The starting material was peripheral blood, obtained on day 0 of AZD1222 vaccination. This TCR was recovered from an adult in good health. The V call is TRBV6-5, the J call TRBJ2-1; 7 nucleotides match TRBD2. CDR3 sequence: CASRRLADNEQFF. The CDR3 DNA reads TGTGCCAGCAGGCGACTAGCCGACAATGAGCAGTTCTTC.